This entry lists 4 T cell receptor beta chains sequenced from one sample in a study of PD-L1 blockade in urothelial cancer. Clones were read by immunoSEQ multiplex PCR, and TCRdb kept only the in-frame ones, dropping some. The sample holds over 100,000 clones; 80% to 95% are singletons and the top ten take approximately 3.5%. Sample time point: peripheral blood 6 weeks after treatment start. Sequenced here: PBMCs, sampled around atezolizumab (anti-PD-L1) treatment. Receptors originate from a man in his sixties with urothelial cancer.

This chain connects TRBV9 to TRBJ2-2; 7 bases are shared with TRBD1. CDR1 and CDR2 from the germline V gene are SGDLS and YYNGEE. The trim removed 4 bases at V and 4 bases at J, leaving 4 bases unmatched. CDR3 length equals 14 residues. The CDR3 spells CASSWDRITGELFF. The CDR3, as DNA: TGTGCCAGCAGCTGGGACAGAATCACCGGGGAGCTGTTTTTT.

This chain links TRBV11-2 with TRBJ1-3; a weak D match, TRBD1 (5 bases). Germline CDR1 reads SGHAT; CDR2 reads FQNNGV. V was trimmed by 1 base and J by 0 bases, leaving 7 bases between them. This CDR3 comprises 15 residues. CDR3 sequence (DNA): TGTGCCAGCAGCTTAGCGACAGCCTCTGGAAACACCATATATTTT. This codes for CASSLATASGNTIYF.

This chain connects TRBV10-3 to TRBJ2-6; D gene ambiguous. V was clipped by 10 bases and J by 9 bases, with 16 bases between them. The CDR3 is made up of 13 amino acids. Germline V gives CDR1 ENHRY, CDR2 SYGVKD. The chain's CDR3 is CATLMFVGNVLTF. The CDR3 nucleotides read TGTGCCACTCTAATGTTTGTTGGCAACGTCCTGACTTTC.

The rearrangement uses TRBV5-8 and TRBJ2-5, with 12 bases that match TRBD2. The V gene's germline CDR1 is SGHTS and CDR2 YDEGEE. The CDR3 is made up of 16 amino acids. V dropped 0 bases and J dropped 4; count of bases not matched to a gene: 4. The CDR3 bases are TGTGCCAGCAGCTTGGCCCTAGCGGGGGGGCGAGAGACCCAGTACTTC. It yields the protein CASSLALAGGRETQYF.